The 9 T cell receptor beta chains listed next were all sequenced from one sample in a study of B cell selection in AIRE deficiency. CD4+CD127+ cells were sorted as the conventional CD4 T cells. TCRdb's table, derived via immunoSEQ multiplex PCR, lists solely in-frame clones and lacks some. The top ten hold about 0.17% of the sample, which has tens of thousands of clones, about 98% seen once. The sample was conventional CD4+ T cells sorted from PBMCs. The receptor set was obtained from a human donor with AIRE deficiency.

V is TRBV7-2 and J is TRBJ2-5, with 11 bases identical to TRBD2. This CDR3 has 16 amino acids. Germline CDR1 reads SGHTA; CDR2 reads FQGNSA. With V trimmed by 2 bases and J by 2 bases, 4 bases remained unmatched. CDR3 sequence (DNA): TGTGCCAGCAGCTTATCCCTAGCGGGAGGACAAGAGACCCAGTACTTC. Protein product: CASSLSLAGGQETQYF.

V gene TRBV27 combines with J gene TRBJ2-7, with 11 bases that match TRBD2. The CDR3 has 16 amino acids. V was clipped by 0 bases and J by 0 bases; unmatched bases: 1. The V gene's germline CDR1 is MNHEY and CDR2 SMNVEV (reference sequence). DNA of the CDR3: TGTGCCAGCAGTTTATCTACTAGCGGGAGCTCCTACGAGCAGTACTTC. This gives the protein CASSLSTSGSSYEQYF.

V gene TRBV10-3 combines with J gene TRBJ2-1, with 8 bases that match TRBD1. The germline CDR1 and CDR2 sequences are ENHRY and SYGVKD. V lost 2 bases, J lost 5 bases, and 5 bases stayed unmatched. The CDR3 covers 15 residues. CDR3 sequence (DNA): TGTGCCATCAGTGAGGGACAGGGACCGCACAATGAGCAGTTCTTC. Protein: CAISEGQGPHNEQFF.

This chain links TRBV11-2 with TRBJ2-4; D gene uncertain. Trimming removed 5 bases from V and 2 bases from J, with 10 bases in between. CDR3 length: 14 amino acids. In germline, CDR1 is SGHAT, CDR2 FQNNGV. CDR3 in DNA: TGTGCCAGCAGCCCCCCCACGACCAAAAACATTCAGTACTTC. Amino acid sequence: CASSPPTTKNIQYF.

CDR3 loop: CAISGLGRKDGTGELFF. The CDR3 DNA sequence: TGTGCCATCAGTGGGTTAGGGCGAAAAGATGGCACCGGGGAGCTGTTTTTT. The chain joins TRBV10-3 to TRBJ2-2; D is ambiguous. Trimming cost V 4 bases and J 4 bases, with 19 bases left between them. Germline assignment: CDR1 ENHRY and CDR2 SYGVKD. CDR3 length: 17 amino acids.

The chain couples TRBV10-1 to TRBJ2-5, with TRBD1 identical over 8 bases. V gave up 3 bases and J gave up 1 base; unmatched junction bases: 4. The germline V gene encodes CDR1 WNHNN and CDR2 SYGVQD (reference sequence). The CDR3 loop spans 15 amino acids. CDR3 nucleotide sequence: TGCGCCAGCAGTGAAGACAGGGGACGCCAAGAGACCCAGTACTTC. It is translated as CASSEDRGRQETQYF.

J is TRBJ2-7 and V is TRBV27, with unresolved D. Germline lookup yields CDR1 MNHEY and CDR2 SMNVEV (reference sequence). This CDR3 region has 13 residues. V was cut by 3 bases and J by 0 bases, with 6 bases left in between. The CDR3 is CASSFQNSYEQYF. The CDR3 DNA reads TGTGCCAGCAGTTTTCAGAACTCCTACGAGCAGTACTTC.

CDR3 coding DNA: TGTGCCAGCAGTTTCCCCAGGACAGGGCAAGAGACCCAGTACTTC. It specifies CASSFPRTGQETQYF. The V call is TRBV6-1, the J call TRBJ2-5; 8 bases align to TRBD1. Trimming took 5 bases from V and 2 from J; bases not matched to a gene: 7. The germline V gene encodes CDR1 MNHNS and CDR2 SASEGT. The CDR3 length is 15 residues.

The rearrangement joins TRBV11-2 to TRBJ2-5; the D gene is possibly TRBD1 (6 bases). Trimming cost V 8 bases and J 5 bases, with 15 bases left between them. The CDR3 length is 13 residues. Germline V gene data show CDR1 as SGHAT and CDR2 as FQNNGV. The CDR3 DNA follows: TGTGCCAGCCAACGAGGGACAACCGAGACCCAGTACTTC. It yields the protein CASQRGTTETQYF.